This T cell receptor (beta chain) was captured by sequencing in a study of technical replicates of blood from a few donors. Germline CDR1 is MNHEY and CDR2 is SMNVEV (reference sequence). This CDR3 is built from 15 residues. J gave up 3 bases and V 6 bases, and 10 bases lay outside the gene matches. Sequencing used immunoSEQ multiplex PCR; TCRdb keeps in-frame clones, though not all of them. The data show around 67,000 clones, 75% to 90% seen once. This TCR was recovered from a human donor in good health. Some clones in this sample may be carry-over from other donors' samples. Sequences were obtained from PBMCs. The V gene is TRBV27, the J gene TRBJ1-1, with 7 bases matching TRBD1. CDR3 nucleotides: TGTGCCAGCAGACCCGGGACAGTGGTGTACACTGAAGCTTTCTTT. Translating it yields CASRPGTVVYTEAFF.